This TCR beta chain was documented in a study of T cells in women clearing cervical HPV infection. Study-wide context: For cases, blood was sampled a median roughly 150 days after lesion detection, interquartile range roughly 80 to 200 days.

Here immunoSEQ multiplex PCR was the method, and the copy in TCRdb shows in-frame clones only, minus some. The specimen's table records some 26,000 clones. Of note for this clone: Different DNA sequences within this sample yield the same CDR3.

The receptor was derived from a woman aged 18 to 75 with a cervical HPV16 infection that either progressed to CIN3+ or cleared (not recorded which). The specimen sequenced was blood buffy coat.

CDR3 amino acids: CASSFGEGPGNTIYF. The covered CDR3 bases are TGTGCCAGCAGCTTCGGGGAGGGCCCTGGAAACACC. The V and J genes are TRBV11-2 and TRBJ1-3; the D is unclear. The CDR3 end falls 3 residues outside the read, so it is completed with the germline J gene. Trimming took off 3 bases at V and 2 bases at J, with 11 bases between the two ends. The CDR3 covers 15 residues. CDR1 is SGHAT, CDR2 FQNNGV, per germline.